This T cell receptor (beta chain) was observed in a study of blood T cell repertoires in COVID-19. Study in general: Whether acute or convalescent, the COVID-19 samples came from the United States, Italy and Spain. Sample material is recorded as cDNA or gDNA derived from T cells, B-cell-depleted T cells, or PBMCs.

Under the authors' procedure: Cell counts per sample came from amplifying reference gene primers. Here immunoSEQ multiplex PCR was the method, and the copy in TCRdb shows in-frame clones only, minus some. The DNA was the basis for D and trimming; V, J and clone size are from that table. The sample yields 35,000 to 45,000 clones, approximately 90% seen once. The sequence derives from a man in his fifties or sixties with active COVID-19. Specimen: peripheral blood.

The CDR3 DNA follows: TGTGCCAGCAGCTTGGGTATGAACACTGAAGCTTTCTTT. Amino acids: CASSLGMNTEAFF. The chain has TRBV5-8 and TRBJ1-1; D not resolved. CDR3 size: 13 residues. The V end was cut by 0 bases, the J end by 0 bases, with 3 bases between. Germline V lookup: CDR1 SGHTS, CDR2 YDEGEE.